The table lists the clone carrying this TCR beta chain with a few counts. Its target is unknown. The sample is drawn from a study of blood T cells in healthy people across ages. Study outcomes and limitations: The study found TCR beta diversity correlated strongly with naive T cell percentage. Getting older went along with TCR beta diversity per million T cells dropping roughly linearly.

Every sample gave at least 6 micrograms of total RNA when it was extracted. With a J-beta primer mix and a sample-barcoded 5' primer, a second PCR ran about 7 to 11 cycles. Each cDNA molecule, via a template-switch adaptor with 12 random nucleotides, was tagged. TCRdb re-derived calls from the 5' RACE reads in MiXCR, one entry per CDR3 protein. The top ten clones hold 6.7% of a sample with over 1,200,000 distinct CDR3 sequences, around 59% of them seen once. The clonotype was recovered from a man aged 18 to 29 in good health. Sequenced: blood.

The CDR3 here is CSVNGQSRTSTDTQYF. The CDR3 DNA sequence: TGCAGCGTTAATGGGCAGTCGAGGACTAGCACAGATACGCAGTATTTT. This rearrangement joins TRBV29-1 to TRBJ2-3, with TRBD2 as a possible D gene (5 bases). Germline loops: CDR1 SQVTM, CDR2 ANQGSEA. This CDR3 has 16 residues. Trimming removed 5 bases at V and 0 bases at J, with 18 bases between.